This T cell receptor beta chain was observed in a study of Ad26.COV2.S vaccination and SARS-CoV-2 variants. Notes on the study in general: Spike-specific TCR breadth was greater after Ad26.COV2.S than placebo.

TCRdb's table, derived via immunoSEQ multiplex PCR, lists solely in-frame clones and lacks some. This table holds some 520,000 clones, around nine tenths found once. The sample's treatment: around 19 received Ad26.COV2.S at low or high dose, single or two shots; 5 received placebo; per-sample allocation not given. Repertoires come from day 63 after the first vaccine or placebo injection. Trimming took off 4 bases at V and 2 bases at J, with 8 bases between the two ends. The CDR3 loop spans 13 amino acids. To note about this clone: Its specificity is unknown. This same CDR3 is encoded by further DNA sequences in the sample.

Sequenced material: peripheral blood, taken in a trial of Ad26.COV2.S vaccine versus placebo. The receptor's source is a person between 18 and 65 years old who received the Ad26.COV2.S COVID-19 vaccine or a placebo. The rearrangement joins TRBV12-3 or TRBV12-4 to TRBJ1-1; TRBD1 is a possible D gene (6 bases). The DNA for the CDR3 is TGTGCCAGCAGTTCCAGGGGAAACACTGAAGCTTTCTTT. Translating gives CASSSRGNTEAFF.